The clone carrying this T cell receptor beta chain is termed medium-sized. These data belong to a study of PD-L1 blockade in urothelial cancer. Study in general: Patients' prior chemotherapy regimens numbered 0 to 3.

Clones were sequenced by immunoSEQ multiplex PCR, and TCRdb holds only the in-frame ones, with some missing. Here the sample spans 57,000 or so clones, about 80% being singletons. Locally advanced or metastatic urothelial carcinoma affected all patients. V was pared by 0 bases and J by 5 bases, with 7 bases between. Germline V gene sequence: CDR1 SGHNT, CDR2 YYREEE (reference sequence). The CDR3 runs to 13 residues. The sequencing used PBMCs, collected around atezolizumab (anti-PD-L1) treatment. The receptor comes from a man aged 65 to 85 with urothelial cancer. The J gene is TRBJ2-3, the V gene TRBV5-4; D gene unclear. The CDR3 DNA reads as TGTGCCAGCAGCTTGGCGGTCGGAGATACGCAGTATTTT. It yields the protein CASSLAVGDTQYF. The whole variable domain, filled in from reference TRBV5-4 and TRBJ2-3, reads ETGVTQSPTHLIKTRGQQVTLRCSSQSGHNTVSWYQQALGQGPQFIFQYYREEENGRGNFPPRFSGLQFPNYSSELNVNALELDDSALYLCASSLAVGDTQYFGPGTRLTVL.